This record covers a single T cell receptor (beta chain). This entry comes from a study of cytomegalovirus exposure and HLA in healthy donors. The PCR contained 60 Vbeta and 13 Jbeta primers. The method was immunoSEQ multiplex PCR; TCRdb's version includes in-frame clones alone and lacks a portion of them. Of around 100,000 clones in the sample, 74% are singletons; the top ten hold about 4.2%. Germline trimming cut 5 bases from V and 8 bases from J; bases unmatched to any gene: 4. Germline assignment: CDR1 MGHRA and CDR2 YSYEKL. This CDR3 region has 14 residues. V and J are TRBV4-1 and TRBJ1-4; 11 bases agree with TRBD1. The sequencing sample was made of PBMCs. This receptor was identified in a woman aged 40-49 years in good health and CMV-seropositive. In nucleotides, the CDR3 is TGCGCCAGCAGCATCCGGGACAGGGGGGAAAAACTGTTTTTT. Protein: CASSIRDRGEKLFF.